Listed here are 5 T cell receptor beta chains from one sample, sequenced in a study of T-cell reconstitution after alpha-beta-depleted transplantation in children. Unique molecular identifiers were used to barcode this TCRbeta library. TCRdb re-called the PCR reads through MiXCR, storing one row per CDR3 protein. The sample consists of 500,000 to 600,000 distinct CDR3 sequences, approximately 32% of them appearing once. The sequenced sample was PBMCs from the stem cell graft donor, obtained from the stem cell graft. The receptor set was obtained from a human donor who donated a stem cell graft to a child with aplastic anemia.

This clonotype was recorded a few times. This rearrangement joins TRBV5-4 to TRBJ2-6; the D call may be TRBD1 or TRBD2 (5 bases each). Trimming took 3 bases from V and 6 from J, leaving 19 bases between them. Germline V gene sequence: CDR1 SGHNT, CDR2 YYREEE (reference sequence). CDR3 length equals 17 residues. The CDR3 coding sequence is TGTGCCAGCAGCTCCAAACGGGGCACTGATGAGGCCAACGTCCTGACTTTC. Amino acid sequence: CASSSKRGTDEANVLTF.

Many counts were recorded for this clonotype. CDR3 sequence (DNA): TGTGCCATCAGTGTAGGCGGGAGGATCTACGAGCAGTACTTC. Protein product: CAISVGGRIYEQYF. The chain carries TRBV10-3 and TRBJ2-7; 8 positions agree with TRBD2. Germline CDR1 reads ENHRY; CDR2 reads SYGVKD. The CDR3 totals 14 residues. V lost 4 bases and J lost 3; bases outside the gene matches: 5.

This clonotype was recorded a few times. The chain couples TRBV5-1 to TRBJ2-3; 9 nucleotides line up with TRBD1. J lost 2 bases, V lost 0 bases, and 1 base had no gene match. The CDR3 extends over 15 amino acids. Germline V gene lookup returns CDR1 SGHRS and CDR2 YFSETQ. CDR3 loop: CASSLGDRDTDTQYF. Here the CDR3 DNA reads TGCGCCAGCAGCTTGGGGGACAGGGACACAGATACGCAGTATTTT.

This clonotype has just a few counts. This chain connects TRBV3-1 to TRBJ1-1; D unresolved. CDR1 LGHDT and CDR2 YNNKEL come from the germline V gene (reference sequence). The CDR3 sequence is 13 residues long. With 1 base removed from V and 8 bases from J, the gap between germline ends came to 11 bases. This CDR3 reads CASSQGEYSEAFF. CDR3 bases: TGTGCCAGCAGCCAAGGCGAGTACTCAGAAGCTTTCTTT.

CDR3 protein: CSAGGSLNQPQHF. CDR3 bases: TGCAGTGCTGGAGGGAGTCTCAATCAGCCCCAGCATTTT. The gene calls are TRBV20-1 and TRBJ1-5, with D unresolved. The V and J ends lost 5 bases and 3 bases respectively, with 11 bases between them. CDR3 length equals 13 residues. Germline-derived CDR1 and CDR2 are DFQATT and SNEGSKA (reference sequence).